One and the same sample provided the 20 T cell receptor beta chains below, sequenced in a study of blood T cell repertoires in COVID-19. Produced via immunoSEQ multiplex PCR; TCRdb's table is partial and in-frame only. This table holds approximately 31,000 clones, about nine tenths found once. The sample was peripheral blood. The source of these receptors is a human donor with active COVID-19. The donor label of this sample is uncertain.

This sequence joins TRBV5-8 and TRBJ2-7; 8 bases are shared with TRBD1. The CDR3 length is 14 residues. Unmatched junction bases numbered 6, after V lost 3 bases and J lost 4 bases. CDR1 is SGHTS, CDR2 YDEGEE, per germline. CDR3 in DNA: TGTGCCAGCAGCTCTGGACAGGGTCCTTACGAGCAGTACTTC. Its protein is CASSSGQGPYEQYF.

The V and J genes are TRBV19 and TRBJ2-5; TRBD1 agrees at 9 bases. This CDR3 contains 15 residues. Germline CDR1 is LNHDA and CDR2 is SQIVND (reference sequence). V trimming: 4 bases; J trimming: 4 bases; junction bases outside the gene matches: 7. DNA of the CDR3: TGTGCCAGTAGTACCGGGCGACAGGGGGGAGAGACCCAGTACTTC. Amino acid sequence: CASSTGRQGGETQYF.

CDR3 amino acids: CASSLMLGLSSSYNEQFF. Here the CDR3 DNA reads TGTGCCAGCAGCTTAATGCTCGGACTTTCGAGCTCCTACAATGAGCAGTTCTTC. This chain uses TRBV11-2 with TRBJ2-1; perhaps TRBD2 as D (5 bases). V lost 2 bases and J 0 bases, leaving 17 bases between the germline ends. CDR1 and CDR2 from the germline V gene are SGHAT and FQNNGV. The CDR3 consists of 18 residues. Complete variable domain (other parts from reference TRBV11-2 and TRBJ2-1): EAGVAQSPRYKIIEKRQSVAFWCNPISGHATLYWYQQILGQGPKLLIQFQNNGVVDDSQLPKDRFSAERLKGVDSTLKIQPAKLEDSAVYLCASSLMLGLSSSYNEQFFGPGTRLTVL.

The chain uses TRBV15 and TRBJ2-3, with 9 positions matching TRBD1. V shed 5 bases and J 3 bases; nucleotides not matched to a gene: 12. Germline V gene lookup returns CDR1 LNHNV and CDR2 YYDKDF (reference sequence). CDR3 length: 17 residues. In DNA form, the CDR3 reads TGTGCCACCAGCGGCCCTCGGGACAGGGATCCGACAGATACGCAGTATTTT. This translates into CATSGPRDRDPTDTQYF.

V gene TRBV4-2 combines with J gene TRBJ2-2; 8 bases line up with TRBD2. This CDR3 has 16 residues. V trimming: 3 bases; J trimming: 4 bases; junction bases outside the gene matches: 7. From germline, CDR1 is LGHNA and CDR2 YNFKEQ. This chain's CDR3 is CASSHSGGPSTGELFF. The CDR3 coding sequence is TGTGCCAGCAGCCACTCGGGGGGGCCGAGCACCGGGGAGCTGTTTTTT.

The chain joins TRBV7-2 to TRBJ2-3; 13 bases map to TRBD2. V lost 5 bases to trimming and J lost 5 bases; unmatched junction nucleotides: 10. Germline assignment: CDR1 SGHTA and CDR2 FQGNSA. The CDR3 totals 17 residues. In DNA, the CDR3 is TGTGCCAGCAGCCGGACTAGCGGGGGCCGCAACGGAGATACGCAGTATTTT. Translated, it gives CASSRTSGGRNGDTQYF.

The rearrangement links TRBV7-2 to TRBJ2-3; 9 nucleotides align to TRBD2. The CDR3 is 16 amino acids. The V segment lost 3 bases and the J segment 0 bases; nucleotides outside the gene matches: 4. Germline V gene data show CDR1 as SGHTA and CDR2 as FQGNSA. The CDR3 loop is CASSLTSGPSTDTQYF. CDR3 DNA: TGTGCCAGCAGCTTGACTAGCGGTCCTAGCACAGATACGCAGTATTTT. Complete variable domain (other parts from reference TRBV7-2 and TRBJ2-3): GAGVSQSPSNKVTEKGKDVELRCDPISGHTALYWYRQSLGQGLEFLIYFQGNSAPDKSGLPSDRFSAERTGGSVSTLTIQRTQQEDSAVYLCASSLTSGPSTDTQYFGPGTRLTVL.

Of note for this clone: Its ends do not fully match the called genes, so a read error is possible. The CDR3 loop reads CASRFDRGDSPLHF. The CDR3 coding sequence is TGTGCCAGCCGCTTCGACAGGGGTGATTCACCCCTCCACTTT. The rearrangement uses TRBV5-4 and TRBJ1-6, with 8 bases identical to TRBD1. Germline CDR1 SGHNT, CDR2 YYREEE (reference sequence). The CDR3 runs 14 residues.

The chain links TRBV7-3 to TRBJ2-1, with TRBD2 identical over 8 bases. The CDR3 covers 15 residues. Trimming removed 4 bases from V and 5 bases from J; junction bases left unmatched: 7. Germline CDR1 and CDR2: SGHTA and FQGTGA. CDR3 amino acids: CASSSPGLDDNEQFF. The CDR3 nucleotides read TGTGCCAGCAGCTCACCGGGACTAGACGACAATGAGCAGTTCTTC.

This clone was seen a handful of times. The chain combines TRBV7-9 with TRBJ2-7; the match to TRBD1 covers 10 bases. CDR1 is SEHNR and CDR2 is FQNEAQ in the germline V gene (reference sequence). The CDR3 extends over 14 amino acids. V lost 4 bases, J lost 2 bases, and 2 bases stayed unmatched. CDR3 sequence: CASSYGTGAYEQYF. CDR3 coding DNA: TGTGCCAGCAGCTACGGGACAGGGGCCTACGAGCAGTACTTC.

The chain recombines TRBV12-3 or TRBV12-4 with TRBJ2-1; the match to TRBD2 covers 11 bases. V shed 8 bases and J 8 bases; nucleotides not matched to a gene: 5. CDR3 length: 13 amino acids. CDR3 amino acids: CASGGLAAHEQFF. CDR3 sequence (DNA): TGTGCCAGCGGGGGACTAGCGGCCCATGAGCAGTTCTTC.

This chain uses TRBV13 with TRBJ2-7, with TRBD1 matching over 8 bases. V was pared by 4 bases and J by 2 bases, with 7 bases of the junction left unmatched. The CDR3 is 15 amino acids. Germline V CDR1 and CDR2: PRHDT, FYEKMQ (reference sequence). For the CDR3, the DNA is TGTGCCAGCAGCTCCCGGGACAGGTCGACCTACGAGCAGTACTTC. This gives the protein CASSSRDRSTYEQYF.

The CDR3 region has the DNA TGCGCCAGCAGTGCGGGACTGACCTACAATGAGCAGTTCTTC. Residues: CASSAGLTYNEQFF. V usage is TRBV10-1 and J usage is TRBJ2-1; D perhaps matches TRBD2 (6 bases). The CDR3 contains 14 residues. From germline, CDR1 is WNHNN and CDR2 SYGVQD (reference sequence). Trimming removed 4 bases at V and 2 bases at J, with 9 bases between.

The rearrangement uses TRBV7-8 and TRBJ2-3, with D maybe TRBD2 (5 bases). V was cut by 5 bases and J by 4 bases, with 10 bases left in between. The germline V gene encodes CDR1 SGHVS and CDR2 FQNEAQ. CDR3 length: 13 amino acids. The CDR3 DNA sequence: TGTGCCAGCAGCACAGAGAGGGCAGATACGCAGTATTTT. Translation gives CASSTERADTQYF. The entire variable domain, with the rest obtained from reference TRBV7-8 and TRBJ2-3, is as follows: GAGVSQSPRYKVAKRGQDVALRCDPISGHVSLFWYQQALGQGPEFLTYFQNEAQLDKSGLPSDRFFAERPEGSVSTLKIQRTQQEDSAVYLCASSTERADTQYFGPGTRLTVL.

V usage is TRBV5-1 and J usage is TRBJ1-2, with D maybe TRBD1 (5 bases). The germline gives CDR1 SGHRS, CDR2 YFSETQ. V shed 0 bases and J shed 4 bases, with 7 bases lying between them. The CDR3 runs to 13 residues. The CDR3 sequence is CASSLADSYGYTF. CDR3 DNA: TGCGCCAGCAGCTTGGCAGACAGCTATGGCTACACCTTC.

The chain employs TRBV6-1 and TRBJ2-1, with 8 bases aligning to TRBD2. V was pared by 3 bases and J by 5 bases, with 6 bases of the junction left unmatched. CDR1 is MNHNS, CDR2 SASEGT, per germline. This CDR3 has 15 residues. The DNA of the CDR3 is TGTGCCAGCAGTGATGGACTAGCCCTCCACAATGAGCAGTTCTTC. This gives the protein CASSDGLALHNEQFF.

CDR3 sequence reads: CAWSILGGTGDIQYF. CDR3 bases: TGTGCCTGGAGTATACTGGGGGGGACTGGTGACATTCAGTACTTC. The genes are TRBV30 and TRBJ2-4, with TRBD2 matching 7 bases. J was trimmed by 8 bases and V by 2 bases; bases with no gene match: 12. The CDR3 totals 15 residues. CDR1 is GTSNPN and CDR2 is SVGIG in the germline V gene (reference sequence).

With regard to this clone: Other DNA sequences in the same sample also yield this CDR3. V and J are TRBV7-3 and TRBJ1-1; 11 positions agree with TRBD1. Germline lookup yields CDR1 SGHTA and CDR2 FQGTGA. After removal of 5 bases from V and 8 bases from J, the junction contained 4 bases not matched to a gene. The CDR3 runs to 13 residues. CDR3 DNA: TGTGCCAGCAGCCCCGGGACAGGGGGGGAAGCTTTCTTT. Translation: CASSPGTGGEAFF.

The chain uses TRBV9 and TRBJ1-4, with unresolved D. V shed 0 bases and J shed 4 bases, with 13 bases lying between them. CDR1 and CDR2 from the germline V gene are SGDLS and YYNGEE. The CDR3 covers 16 residues. Here the CDR3 DNA reads TGTGCCAGCAGCGTAGGGCCGGACGGACTTAATGAAAAACTGTTTTTT. As protein: CASSVGPDGLNEKLFF. Together with reference TRBV9 and TRBJ1-4, the CDR3 gives the full variable domain: DSGVTQTPKHLITATGQRVTLRCSPRSGDLSVYWYQQSLDQGLQFLIQYYNGEERAKGNILERFSAQQFPDLHSELNLSSLELGDSALYFCASSVGPDGLNEKLFFGSGTQLSVL.

V gene TRBV5-6 combines with J gene TRBJ2-1; D may be TRBD2 (5 bases). There are 15 residues in the CDR3. V lost 6 bases and J lost 4, with 17 bases in between. From germline, CDR1 is SGHDT and CDR2 YYEEEE. The CDR3 here is CASTAGSKFYNEQFF. The CDR3 bases are TGTGCCAGCACCGCGGGTAGCAAGTTTTACAATGAGCAGTTCTTC.